The clone carrying this T cell receptor beta chain was counted ten times or more. This entry comes from a study of molecular identifiers for immune sequencing clone quantification. Naive CD8 libraries used roughly 17,000 to 1,100,000 sorted cells and 10%, 30% or 50% RNA. Generation of bulk TCR libraries relied on previously described methods and listed TCR primers. Each CDR3 protein gets one entry after TCRdb re-called the PCR reads with MiXCR. The sample records fewer than 350,000 distinct CDR3 sequences, about 22% being singletons. V gave up 4 bases and J gave up 3 bases, with 10 bases separating them. The germline gives CDR1 SGHNT, CDR2 YYREEE (reference sequence). The CDR3 covers 13 residues.

The sequence was collected from a human donor in good health. Some libraries in this study had Jurkat cell RNA spiked in. This chain joins TRBV5-4 and TRBJ2-5, with D perhaps assigned TRBD1 or TRBD2 (5 bases each). The sequencing input was naive CD8+ T cells from blood, with Jurkat cell RNA spiked in. Subset denoted: FACS-sorted CD8+CD4-CCR7+CD45RA+ naive T cells. CDR3 amino acids: CASSHRDEETQYF. CDR3 sequence (DNA): TGTGCCAGCAGCCACCGGGACGAAGAGACCCAGTACTTC. Based on the CDR3 plus reference TRBV5-4 and TRBJ2-5, the full variable domain is ETGVTQSPTHLIKTRGQQVTLRCSSQSGHNTVSWYQQALGQGPQFIFQYYREEENGRGNFPPRFSGLQFPNYSSELNVNALELDDSALYLCASSHRDEETQYFGPGTRLLVL.